This passage covers 23 T cell receptor beta chains from one sample sequenced in a study of cytomegalovirus exposure and HLA in healthy donors (dated by TCRdb to 2017 to 2019). Receptors were amplified or captured by the immunoSEQ multiplex PCR assay. What TCRdb holds here is the immuneACCESS table cut down to in-frame rearrangements. Part of the clones is not present; checked against another copy, under half of the missing clones reflect an unresolved V gene, and the others are unexplained. The sample data list some 170,000 clones, and approximately 89% of these were observed just once. The top ten constitute under 4.5% of the sample. The specimen was PBMCs. The receptors derive from a man aged 18-30 years in good health and CMV-seropositive.

The V call is TRBV27, the J call TRBJ1-2, with D possibly matching TRBD1 (6 bases). This CDR3 contains 16 residues. Per the germline V gene, CDR1 is MNHEY and CDR2 is SMNVEV (reference sequence). V shed 2 bases and J shed 2 bases, with 15 bases lying between them. The CDR3 loop reads CASSLQGMGANYGYTF. The CDR3 region has the DNA TGTGCCAGCAGTTTACAGGGTATGGGGGCAAACTATGGCTACACCTTC.

V is TRBV19 and J is TRBJ2-7; maybe TRBD1 (6 bases). The CDR3 is made up of 14 amino acids. V was shortened by 5 bases and J by 3 bases, with 14 bases between the two germline ends. Germline lookup yields CDR1 LNHDA and CDR2 SQIVND (reference sequence). Here the CDR3 reads CASSVLGRGYEQYF. CDR3 bases: TGTGCCAGTAGTGTACTCGGCAGGGGCTACGAGCAGTACTTC.

This clone has just a few counts. The V and J genes are TRBV11-3 and TRBJ2-7, with D possibly matching TRBD2 (6 bases). The germline CDR1 and CDR2 sequences are SGHNT and YENEEA. The CDR3 extends over 18 amino acids. V was trimmed by 0 bases and J by 2 bases, leaving 20 bases between them. CDR3 in amino acids: CASSLERYGTRGTYEQYF. The CDR3 coding sequence is TGTGCCAGCAGCTTAGAAAGATATGGGACTCGAGGCACCTACGAGCAGTACTTC.

This clone showed up just once. The rearrangement uses TRBV11-2 and TRBJ2-3, with TRBD2 as a possible D gene (5 bases). V was pared by 1 base and J by 3 bases, with 8 bases between. The CDR3 contains 14 residues. Germline V gives CDR1 SGHAT, CDR2 FQNNGV. CDR3 loop: CASSLVDSTDTQYF. In DNA form, the CDR3 reads TGTGCCAGCAGCTTAGTGGACTCGACAGATACGCAGTATTTT.

The genes are TRBV6-1 and TRBJ2-1; 9 positions match TRBD1. Germline trimming cut 1 base from V and 6 bases from J; bases unmatched to any gene: 1. Germline V gene data show CDR1 as MNHNS and CDR2 as SASEGT. This CDR3 spans 14 amino acids. The CDR3 DNA reads as TGTGCCAGCAGTGAAGGACAGGGGGTCAATGAGCAGTTCTTC. It translates to CASSEGQGVNEQFF.

The V call is TRBV5-8, the J call TRBJ2-5, with D maybe TRBD2 (6 bases). Germline V gene data show CDR1 as SGHTS and CDR2 as YDEGEE. The CDR3 spans 15 residues. V gave up 0 bases and J gave up 4 bases, with 13 bases separating them. CDR3 bases: TGTGCCAGCAGCTTGGAGGGAGGCGCGGGAGAGACCCAGTACTTC. Translated: CASSLEGGAGETQYF.

This clone was recorded only once. This chain connects TRBV5-1 to TRBJ2-7, with D tentatively TRBD2 (5 bases). The ends were cut back, 7 bases at V and 1 base at J, with 18 bases in the middle. Germline assignment: CDR1 SGHRS and CDR2 YFSETQ. This CDR3 has 15 amino acids. CDR3 DNA sequence: TGCGCCAGCCCTCGTAGCCCTAGCATTTCCTACGAGCAGTACTTC. Translating it yields CASPRSPSISYEQYF.

This rearrangement joins TRBV11-3 to TRBJ2-1; possibly TRBD2 for D (5 bases). V lost 0 bases, J lost 0 bases, and 6 bases lay in between. The germline gives CDR1 SGHNT, CDR2 YENEEA. This CDR3 spans 15 amino acids. The CDR3 coding sequence is TGTGCCAGCAGCTTAGAAGGGAGCTCCTACAATGAGCAGTTCTTC. Translated: CASSLEGSSYNEQFF.

The chain has TRBV28 and TRBJ2-1; 10 positions match TRBD1. Germline CDR1 reads MDHEN; CDR2 reads SYDVKM. The CDR3 is 14 amino acids. J gave up 7 bases and V 7 bases, and 7 bases lay outside the gene matches. The CDR3 region has the DNA TGTGCCAGCAACCCGGGACAGGGGCCAAATGAGCAGTTCTTC. Translated, it gives CASNPGQGPNEQFF.

V and J are TRBV30 and TRBJ2-3; 7 nucleotides align to TRBD2. Trimming at V came to 4 bases and at J to 4 bases, leaving 8 bases not matched to a gene. The length of the CDR3 is 14 residues. CDR1 GTSNPN and CDR2 SVGIG come from the germline V gene (reference sequence). In DNA, the CDR3 is TGTGCCTGGACTGTGGGAGGGACGGCAGATACGCAGTATTTT. Encoded protein: CAWTVGGTADTQYF.

The chain joins TRBV10-2 to TRBJ1-4; TRBD1 matches at 8 bases. J was trimmed by 8 bases and V by 7 bases; bases with no gene match: 9. The CDR3 length is 14 residues. Germline V gives CDR1 WSHSY, CDR2 SAAADI. The CDR3 here is CASTPGTGGEKLFF. In DNA, the CDR3 is TGCGCCAGCACCCCCGGGACAGGAGGGGAAAAACTGTTTTTT.

The V gene is TRBV5-1, the J gene TRBJ1-5; D unclear. The V gene's germline CDR1 is SGHRS and CDR2 YFSETQ. The CDR3 spans 14 residues. Trimming took off 1 base at V and 7 bases at J, with 12 bases between the two ends. CDR3 in DNA: TGCGCCAGCAGCTTGAGCGGGCAGGACCAGCCCCAGCATTTT. This sequence encodes CASSLSGQDQPQHF.

This rearrangement joins TRBV6-5 to TRBJ2-5, with 13 bases lining up with TRBD2. CDR1 MNHEY and CDR2 SVGAGI come from the germline V gene. CDR3 length: 15 amino acids. After removal of 6 bases from V and 7 bases from J, the junction contained 8 bases not matched to a gene. CDR3 bases: TGTGCCAGCAGCCGGGGACTAGCGGGAAGTGGGACCCAGTACTTC. Protein sequence: CASSRGLAGSGTQYF.

The rearrangement links TRBV28 to TRBJ2-7; a possible D gene is TRBD2 (5 bases). The V gene lost 4 bases and the J gene lost 7 bases, with 20 bases spanning the gap. The CDR3 totals 15 residues. CDR1 is MDHEN and CDR2 is SYDVKM in the germline V gene. For the CDR3, the DNA is TGTGCCAGCAGTTCCTCGGACGGGGTCGCTTTGGAGCAGTACTTC. Its protein is CASSSSDGVALEQYF.

The chain uses TRBV27 and TRBJ1-5; D call uncertain. This CDR3 is 15 amino acids long. Germline CDR1 reads MNHEY; CDR2 reads SMNVEV (reference sequence). The V end was cut by 3 bases, the J end by 0 bases, with 9 bases between. CDR3 bases: TGTGCCAGCAGTTTGTCAGTTTATAGCAATCAGCCCCAGCATTTT. Encoded protein: CASSLSVYSNQPQHF.

The chain combines TRBV11-3 with TRBJ2-1, with TRBD2 matching over 7 bases. CDR3 size: 15 residues. Germline values: CDR1 SGHNT, CDR2 YENEEA. J lost 2 bases, V lost 6 bases, and 7 bases had no gene match. DNA of the CDR3: TGTGCCAGCAGTAGTCTAGCGGTTCCCTACAATGAGCAGTTCTTC. It specifies CASSSLAVPYNEQFF. Looking up the rest from reference TRBV11-3 and TRBJ2-1 gives the full variable domain: EAGVVQSPRYKIIEKKQPVAFWCNPISGHNTLYWYLQNLGQGPELLIRYENEEAVDDSQLPKDRFSAERLKGVDSTLKIQPAELGDSAVYLCASSSLAVPYNEQFFGPGTRLTVL.

J is TRBJ1-3 and V is TRBV15, with 7 bases that match TRBD1. With 0 bases clipped from V and 8 bases from J, the junction kept 7 bases outside the gene matches. Germline V gene lookup returns CDR1 LNHNV and CDR2 YYDKDF (reference sequence). The CDR3 contains 15 residues. For the CDR3, the DNA is TGTGCCACCAGCAGAGATTTTACCAGGGGGGACACCATATATTTT. It encodes CATSRDFTRGDTIYF.

The chain uses TRBV7-2 and TRBJ2-5; TRBD2 matches at 7 bases. CDR1 and CDR2 (germline): SGHTA, FQGNSA. V lost 6 bases, J lost 4 bases, and 8 bases stayed unmatched. This CDR3 comprises 14 residues. CDR3 residues: CASSQGDYLETQYF. CDR3 DNA: TGTGCCAGCAGTCAAGGGGACTATCTAGAGACCCAGTACTTC.

V and J are TRBV19 and TRBJ1-1; D remains unclear. The CDR3 spans 18 residues. Germline V gene data show CDR1 as LNHDA and CDR2 as SQIVND (reference sequence). V was pared by 3 bases and J by 1 base, with 21 bases between. CDR3 residues: CASSILPTLSYPNTEAFF. Written as DNA, the CDR3 is TGTGCCAGTAGTATTTTACCCACTCTCTCCTACCCGAACACTGAAGCTTTCTTT. Combining the CDR3 with reference TRBV19 and TRBJ1-1 gives the whole variable domain DGGITQSPKYLFRKEGQNVTLSCEQNLNHDAMYWYRQDPGQGLRLIYYSQIVNDFQKGDIAEGYSVSREKKESFPLTVTSAQKNPTAFYLCASSILPTLSYPNTEAFFGQGTRLTVV.

The chain couples TRBV18 to TRBJ2-7, with 8 bases that match TRBD2. V was pared by 0 bases and J by 6 bases, with 4 bases of the junction left unmatched. This CDR3 contains 14 residues. Germline CDR1 KGHSH, CDR2 LQKENI. This CDR3 reads CASSPPGLAFEQYF. CDR3 nucleotide sequence: TGTGCCAGCTCACCACCCGGACTAGCTTTCGAGCAGTACTTC.

The chain links TRBV6-5 to TRBJ2-2; 8 nucleotides align to TRBD1. Germline CDR1 reads MNHEY; CDR2 reads SVGAGI. V dropped 7 bases and J dropped 6; count of bases not matched to a gene: 7. CDR3 size: 14 residues. CDR3 sequence (DNA): TGTGCCAGCAAGACAGGGGTCCAGGCCGGGGAGCTGTTTTTT. Protein: CASKTGVQAGELFF.

The chain uses TRBV18 and TRBJ2-3; maybe TRBD2 (6 bases). CDR3 length equals 14 residues. Germline V CDR1 and CDR2: KGHSH, LQKENI. V was cut by 3 bases and J by 2 bases, with 9 bases left in between. CDR3 region: CASSPGLTTDTQYF. The DNA for the CDR3 is TGTGCCAGCTCACCGGGACTTACCACAGATACGCAGTATTTT. The whole variable domain, remainder taken from reference TRBV18 and TRBJ2-3, is NAGVMQNPRHLVRRRGQEARLRCSPMKGHSHVYWYRQLPEEGLKFMVYLQKENIIDESGMPKERFSAEFPKEGPSILRIQQVVRGDSAAYFCASSPGLTTDTQYFGPGTRLTVL.

This chain links TRBV7-9 with TRBJ2-7, with 7 nucleotides matching TRBD1. The CDR3 totals 15 residues. J was trimmed by 0 bases and V by 4 bases; bases with no gene match: 6. The V gene's germline CDR1 is SEHNR and CDR2 FQNEAQ (reference sequence). The CDR3 DNA is TGTGCCAGCAGCTCATCCGGGACAGTCTCCTACGAGCAGTACTTC. Protein sequence: CASSSSGTVSYEQYF.